These T cell receptor beta chains were read from a single sample in a study of T cells after yellow fever vaccination. TCRdb re-called the 5' RACE reads with MiXCR, one entry per CDR3 protein. Of hundreds of thousands of distinct CDR3 sequences listed, roughly 11% were seen once; the top ten hold less than 20%. The sample here was PBMCs, taken on the day of the first yellow fever vaccination. The receptors derive from a man aged 18 to 29 who received the YFV17D yellow fever vaccine. CDR3s include the opening cysteine and the closing phenylalanine or tryptophan. The order of the fields is clone size, D gene, J gene, V gene, CDR3 protein, CDR3 DNA. D genes are given only for firm matches. Size values are once, few and many counts, or a class for expanded clones, and some rows have none.

many	TRBD1	TRBJ2-5	TRBV5-1	CASSFLAGGGGETQYF	TGCGCCAGCAGCTTCCTGGCAGGGGGCGGTGGAGAGACCCAGTACTTC
few	TRBD1	TRBJ1-5	TRBV12-3/TRBV12-4	CASSLRQGVSGQPQHF	TGTGCCAGCAGTTTACGACAGGGGGTATCAGGACAGCCCCAGCATTTT
few	NA	TRBJ1-6	TRBV2	CASNRDNSPLHF	TGTGCCAGCAACAGGGATAATTCACCCCTCCACTTT
NA	NA	TRBJ1-5	TRBV6-2/TRBV6-3	CATQTWGRFNQPQHF	TGTGCCACCCAAACCTGGGGCAGGTTCAATCAGCCCCAGCATTTT
NA	NA	TRBJ1-3	TRBV28	CASTLTWAGSGRNTIYF	TGTGCCAGCACCCTTACCTGGGCAGGGAGCGGTAGAAACACCATATATTTT
few	NA	TRBJ1-1	TRBV4-3	CASSQGLRHTEAFF	TGCGCCAGCAGCCAAGGTCTCAGGCACACTGAAGCTTTCTTT
few	NA	TRBJ1-6	TRBV14	CASSQERGTVLSPLHF	TGTGCCAGCAGCCAAGAGAGGGGGACGGTACTTTCACCCCTCCACTTT
NA	NA	TRBJ2-1	TRBV20-1	CSARPTAYEQFF	TGCAGTGCTAGACCAACCGCGTATGAGCAGTTCTTC
few	TRBD2	TRBJ2-3	TRBV4-3	CASSQGTSGGYTDTQYF	TGCGCCAGCAGCCAAGGGACTAGCGGGGGGTACACAGATACGCAGTATTTT
few	NA	TRBJ2-5	TRBV5-5	CASSLGSGGGETQYF	TGTGCCAGCAGCTTGGGTAGCGGAGGTGGAGAGACCCAGTACTTC
few	NA	TRBJ2-2	TRBV5-1	CASSWGAANTGELFF	TGCGCCAGCAGCTGGGGGGCCGCGAACACCGGGGAGCTGTTTTTT
NA	TRBD1	TRBJ1-1	TRBV6-2/TRBV6-3	CASIWTGMNTEAFF	TGTGCCAGCATCTGGACAGGAATGAACACTGAAGCTTTCTTT
NA	TRBD1	TRBJ1-2	TRBV4-3	CASSQGSGAGGYGYTF	TGCGCCAGCAGCCAGGGGTCGGGGGCAGGGGGCTATGGCTACACCTTC
NA	NA	TRBJ1-6	TRBV6-6	CASSYDGHSPLHF	TGTGCCAGCAGTTACGACGGGCACTCACCCCTCCACTTT
many	NA	TRBJ2-7	TRBV6-5	CASSQDGAYEQYF	TGTGCCAGCAGTCAGGACGGAGCCTACGAGCAGTACTTC
NA	NA	TRBJ1-1	TRBV11-1	CASSPSGVNAFF	TGTGCCAGCAGCCCATCGGGCGTGAATGCTTTCTTT
NA	TRBD1	TRBJ1-1	TRBV19	CASSPEEGAATEAFF	TGTGCCAGTAGTCCAGAAGAGGGGGCGGCCACTGAAGCTTTCTTT
NA	TRBD2	TRBJ2-1	TRBV29-1	CSVEASGGPGNEQFF	TGCAGCGTTGAGGCTAGCGGGGGTCCTGGGAATGAGCAGTTCTTC
many	TRBD1	TRBJ2-7	TRBV6-1	CASTPGQGPYEQYF	TGTGCCAGCACCCCGGGACAGGGTCCCTACGAGCAGTACTTC
NA	TRBD2	TRBJ2-1	TRBV19	CASSILAGRQNEQFF	TGTGCCAGTAGTATACTAGCGGGGAGACAGAATGAGCAGTTCTTC
NA	TRBD2	TRBJ2-3	TRBV4-1	CASSQEVGLAGPEISTDTQYF	TGCGCCAGCAGCCAAGAAGTTGGGCTAGCGGGGCCCGAGATCAGCACAGATACGCAGTATTTT
NA	TRBD1	TRBJ2-3	TRBV6-1	CASSITRGRGFSTDTQYF	TGTGCCAGCAGTATCACGAGGGGGCGAGGGTTTAGCACAGATACGCAGTATTTT
few	NA	TRBJ1-1	TRBV5-1	CASLDTLGTEAFF	TGCGCCAGCCTCGACACCCTGGGGACTGAAGCTTTCTTT
many	NA	TRBJ1-1	TRBV5-1	CASSPMGADTEAFF	TGCGCCAGCAGCCCTATGGGGGCGGACACTGAAGCTTTCTTT
few	NA	TRBJ2-2	TRBV29-1	CSAMDSLTGELFF	TGCAGCGCTATGGACAGCCTCACCGGGGAGCTGTTTTTT
NA	NA	TRBJ2-5	TRBV25-1	CASSEVGQETQYF	TGTGCCAGCAGTGAAGTTGGGCAAGAGACCCAGTACTTC
NA	NA	TRBJ2-3	TRBV4-3	CASSQRKGTDTQYF	TGCGCCAGCAGCCAAAGGAAGGGCACAGATACGCAGTATTTT
few	TRBD1	TRBJ2-3	TRBV11-3	CASSLRTGGSDTQYF	TGTGCCAGCAGCTTAAGGACAGGCGGATCTGATACGCAGTATTTT
NA	NA	TRBJ2-1	TRBV7-6	CASSPRWSDNEQFF	TGTGCCAGCAGCCCAAGGTGGTCAGACAATGAGCAGTTCTTC
many	NA	TRBJ2-5	TRBV21-1	CASSKVGLADLYQETQYF	TGTGCCAGCAGCAAAGTTGGGCTAGCGGACCTGTACCAAGAGACCCAGTACTTC
many	NA	TRBJ2-7	TRBV7-9	CASSLGVLDEQYF	TGTGCCAGCAGCTTGGGGGTATTGGACGAGCAGTACTTC
NA	TRBD2	TRBJ2-3	TRBV28	CASYPSGGTDTQYF	TGTGCCAGTTATCCTAGCGGGGGCACAGATACGCAGTATTTT
few	NA	TRBJ2-7	TRBV3-1	CASSQAGTVTYEQYF	TGTGCCAGCAGCCAAGCGGGGACGGTTACCTACGAGCAGTACTTC
NA	NA	TRBJ1-1	TRBV5-1	CASSPWGGVNTEAFF	TGCGCCAGCAGTCCTTGGGGGGGAGTGAACACTGAAGCTTTCTTT
NA	TRBD1	TRBJ1-1	TRBV10-3	CAISDRENTEAFF	TGTGCCATATCGGACAGGGAAAACACTGAAGCTTTCTTT
many	TRBD1	TRBJ2-7	TRBV5-1	CASTNPDRGYEQYF	TGCGCCAGCACTAACCCGGACAGGGGCTACGAGCAGTACTTC
NA	NA	TRBJ1-1	TRBV15	CATSRGSGHTEAFF	TGTGCCACCAGCAGAGGTTCCGGACACACTGAAGCTTTCTTT
NA	NA	TRBJ2-3	TRBV20-1	CSASPIVGGGPADTQYF	TGCAGTGCTAGTCCAATAGTAGGGGGGGGGCCAGCAGATACGCAGTATTTT
NA	NA	TRBJ2-1	TRBV7-9	CASSLRNNEQFF	TGTGCCAGCAGCTTAAGGAACAATGAGCAGTTCTTC
NA	TRBD1	TRBJ2-7	TRBV5-1	CASSPGQRPYEQYF	TGCGCCAGCAGCCCGGGACAGAGACCCTACGAGCAGTACTTC
many	NA	TRBJ1-2	TRBV5-1	CASRLGDRYPNLGGYTF	TGCGCCAGCAGGTTGGGGGACCGCTACCCTAACTTAGGAGGCTACACCTTC
few	TRBD1	TRBJ2-7	TRBV4-1	CASSQDNGPGGYEQYF	TGCGCCAGCAGCCAAGATAATGGGCCAGGGGGTTACGAGCAGTACTTC
few	TRBD2	TRBJ2-3	TRBV9	CASSSSGGVHTQYF	TGTGCCAGCAGCTCTAGCGGAGGGGTTCATACGCAGTATTTT
NA	NA	TRBJ2-5	TRBV29-1	CSVASSGGETQYF	TGCAGCGTTGCTAGTAGCGGCGGAGAGACCCAGTACTTC
NA	NA	TRBJ1-1	TRBV5-5	CASSSLITGSTEAFF	TGTGCCAGCAGCTCACTGATAACAGGGTCCACTGAAGCTTTCTTT
NA	NA	TRBJ2-5	TRBV3-1	CASSQGLPETQYF	TGTGCCAGCAGCCAAGGACTACCAGAGACCCAGTACTTC
few	NA	TRBJ2-7	TRBV20-1	CSADNPGLSYEQYF	TGCAGTGCTGACAATCCGGGACTTTCCTACGAGCAGTACTTC
NA	NA	TRBJ1-2	TRBV28	CASSPGPYYGYTF	TGTGCCAGCAGTCCCGGGCCTTACTATGGCTACACCTTC
NA	NA	TRBJ2-3	TRBV5-4	CASSSHQGADTQYF	TGTGCCAGCAGCTCTCACCAGGGCGCAGATACGCAGTATTTT
NA	NA	TRBJ1-1	TRBV10-2	CASRGLPENTEDFF	TGCGCCAGCAGGGGACTGCCCGAGAACACTGAAGATTTCTTT
NA	NA	TRBJ2-3	TRBV20-1	CSAVRLDFPDTQYF	TGCAGTGCCGTACGCTTAGACTTTCCGGATACGCAGTATTTT
many	TRBD1	TRBJ2-2	TRBV7-3	CASTDRVDTGELFF	TGTGCCAGCACCGACAGGGTTGACACCGGGGAGCTGTTTTTT
few	TRBD1	TRBJ2-1	TRBV5-1	CASSLAGQGYNEQFF	TGCGCCAGCAGCTTGGCGGGACAGGGGTACAATGAGCAGTTCTTC
few	TRBD2	TRBJ2-7	TRBV7-6	CASSFGTSGGNELYF	TGTGCCAGCAGCTTCGGGACTAGCGGGGGTAACGAGCTGTACTTC
NA	NA	TRBJ2-5	TRBV7-2	CASSLARGSTIEETQYF	TGTGCCAGCAGCTTAGCCCGGGGTTCAACCATCGAAGAGACCCAGTACTTC
few	NA	TRBJ2-2	TRBV12-5	CASGLVLTGDLHTGELFF	TGTGCTAGTGGTTTGGTACTTACAGGGGACTTGCACACCGGGGAGCTGTTTTTT
many	NA	TRBJ1-1	TRBV7-2	CASSLESWGTGVF	TGTGCCAGCAGCTTAGAATCCTGGGGGACGGGGGTTTTT
few	TRBD2	TRBJ2-2	TRBV6-5	CASSTRLAGNTGELFF	TGTGCCAGCAGTACTAGACTAGCGGGGAACACCGGGGAGCTGTTTTTT
NA	TRBD1	TRBJ1-2	TRBV4-1	CASSHGQGSPSGYTF	TGCGCCAGCAGCCATGGACAGGGGTCCCCTTCGGGCTACACCTTC